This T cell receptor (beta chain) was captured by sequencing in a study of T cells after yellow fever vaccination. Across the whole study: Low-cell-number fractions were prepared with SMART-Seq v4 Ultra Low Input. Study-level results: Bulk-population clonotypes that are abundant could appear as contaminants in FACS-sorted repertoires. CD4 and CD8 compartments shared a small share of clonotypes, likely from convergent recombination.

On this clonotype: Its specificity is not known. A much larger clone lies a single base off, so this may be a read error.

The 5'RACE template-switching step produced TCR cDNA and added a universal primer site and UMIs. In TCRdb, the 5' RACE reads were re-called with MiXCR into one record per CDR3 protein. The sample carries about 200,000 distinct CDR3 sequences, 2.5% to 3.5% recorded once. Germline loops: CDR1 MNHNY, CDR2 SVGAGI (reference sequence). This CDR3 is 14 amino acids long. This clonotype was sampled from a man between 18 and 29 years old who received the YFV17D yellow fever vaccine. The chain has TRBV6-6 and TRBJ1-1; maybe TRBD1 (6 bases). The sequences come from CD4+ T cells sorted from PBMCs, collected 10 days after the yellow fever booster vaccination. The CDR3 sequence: CAISHLDRRREAFF. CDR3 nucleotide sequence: TGTGCCATCAGTCATTTGGACAGACGACGTGAAGCTTTCTTT.